What follows are 10 T cell receptor beta chains derived from one specimen sequenced in a study of T cell responses to AZD1222 COVID-19 vaccine. Data came from immunoSEQ multiplex PCR; TCRdb stores just in-frame clones and leaves some out. Altogether about 82,000 clones are present, 70% to 90% being singletons, with the ten largest covering 5% to 6%. The sample consisted of peripheral blood, taken on day 0 of AZD1222 vaccination. All receptors derive from an adult in good health.

This sequence joins TRBV7-6 and TRBJ1-6; D is unresolved. Trimming took off 0 bases at V and 0 bases at J, with 9 bases between the two ends. The CDR3 contains 17 residues. Germline V gives CDR1 SGHVS, CDR2 FNYEAQ. CDR3 nucleotide sequence: TGTGCCAGCAGCTTAGCGCCTCTGGGCTCCTATAATTCACCCCTCCACTTT. The encoded protein is CASSLAPLGSYNSPLHF. The variable domain in full, completed from reference TRBV7-6 and TRBJ1-6, reads GAGVSQSPRYKVTKRGQDVALRCDPISGHVSLYWYRQALGQGPEFLTYFNYEAQQDKSGLPNDRFSAERPEGSISTLTIQRTEQRDSAMYRCASSLAPLGSYNSPLHFGNGTRLTVT.

The V and J genes are TRBV2 and TRBJ1-1; no definite D call. The V gene lost 4 bases and the J gene lost 4 bases, with 4 bases spanning the gap. CDR3 length: 11 residues. The germline V gene has CDR1 SNHLY and CDR2 FYNNEI. The DNA for the CDR3 is TGTGCCAGCAGTGTTCGCACTGAAGCTTTCTTT. Translating it yields CASSVRTEAFF.

The V gene is TRBV7-9, the J gene TRBJ2-7; D is ambiguous. This CDR3 is 14 amino acids long. The germline V gene has CDR1 SEHNR and CDR2 FQNEAQ (reference sequence). V was cut by 4 bases and J by 4 bases, with 14 bases left in between. CDR3: CASSSRTEKYEQYF. In DNA, the CDR3 is TGTGCCAGCAGCTCCCGGACGGAGAAGTACGAGCAGTACTTC.

V is TRBV15 and J is TRBJ1-5, with D perhaps matching TRBD1 (5 bases). CDR1 is LNHNV, CDR2 YYDKDF, per germline (reference sequence). The CDR3 contains 16 residues. Trimming took 1 base from V and 8 from J, leaving 18 bases between them. CDR3 loop: CATSRVVRDLEEPQHF. The CDR3 coding sequence is TGTGCCACCAGCAGAGTTGTCCGGGACCTCGAGGAGCCCCAGCATTTT.

The V and J genes are TRBV6-5 and TRBJ1-1, with 8 bases lining up with TRBD1. The length of the CDR3 is 14 residues. CDR1 and CDR2 from the germline V gene are MNHEY and SVGAGI. V lost 7 bases, J lost 0 bases, and 4 bases stayed unmatched. CDR3 loop: CASNKDRVNTEAFF. In DNA, the CDR3 is TGTGCCAGCAACAAGGACAGGGTGAACACTGAAGCTTTCTTT.

The rearrangement joins TRBV5-1 to TRBJ1-2; 7 bases align to TRBD1. In germline, CDR1 is SGHRS, CDR2 YFSETQ. Trimming took 0 bases from V and 4 from J; bases not matched to a gene: 6. CDR3 size: 15 residues. CDR3 nucleotide sequence: TGCGCCAGCAGCTTGGCGACAGGGTCAAGCTATGGCTACACCTTC. Amino acid sequence: CASSLATGSSYGYTF.

The chain recombines TRBV30 with TRBJ1-3; D gene unclear. Per germline, CDR1 GTSNPN and CDR2 SVGIG (reference sequence). The germline V and J ends were trimmed by 1 base and 7 bases, with 11 bases remaining between them. CDR3 length: 13 amino acids. The CDR3 spells CAWSEDRVNTIYF. In DNA form, the CDR3 reads TGTGCCTGGAGTGAAGACCGCGTGAACACCATATATTTT.

The chain couples TRBV3-1 (or the pseudogene TRBV3-2) to TRBJ1-2; the D is unclear. This CDR3 has 14 amino acids. In germline, CDR1 is LGHDT, CDR2 YNNKEL (reference sequence). Trimming removed 3 bases at V and 6 bases at J, with 14 bases between. This CDR3 reads CASSHRLAFDGYTF. The DNA of the CDR3 is TGTGCCAGCAGCCACCGACTGGCCTTTGATGGCTACACCTTC.

The chain recombines TRBV18 with TRBJ1-1; tentatively, D is TRBD1 (5 bases). CDR1 KGHSH and CDR2 LQKENI come from the germline V gene. This CDR3 comprises 15 residues. Trimming shortened V by 3 bases and J by 1 base, and 12 bases separated the two germline ends. CDR3 DNA: TGTGCCAGCTCACCCTTCGGACAATCGAACACTGAAGCTTTCTTT. Residues: CASSPFGQSNTEAFF.

The chain links TRBV19 to TRBJ2-3, with 7 positions matching TRBD1. Germline V gives CDR1 LNHDA, CDR2 SQIVND (reference sequence). V trimming: 3 bases; J trimming: 0 bases; junction bases outside the gene matches: 9. The CDR3 is 17 residues long. The CDR3 region is CASSMGYRGASTDTQYF. CDR3 coding DNA: TGTGCCAGTAGTATGGGCTACAGGGGCGCGAGCACAGATACGCAGTATTTT.